This entry describes one TCR beta chain. Its antigen is unidentified. A junction end diverges from the germline sequence, so it may reflect a read error. Caucasian, healthy and from Russia, the donors were aged between about 6 and 90. Each sample used at least 6.5 million PBMCs. These data belong to a study of blood T cells in healthy people across ages. The germline gives CDR1 LGHNA, CDR2 YSLEER. The CDR3 sequence is 15 residues long. Primed by a sample-barcoded 5' primer and a J-beta primer mix, a second PCR proceeded for about 6 to 12 cycles. TCRdb re-called the 5' RACE reads with MiXCR, one entry per CDR3 protein. In the table there are roughly 900,000 distinct CDR3 sequences, around 48% of which are singletons. Findings of the study overall: Investigators viewed diversity estimates from one million T cells as underestimates, the study reported.

J is TRBJ2-1 and V is TRBV4-3; D may match TRBD1 or TRBD2 (5 bases each). Sequenced material: blood. The receptor was isolated from a man aged 25-45 years in good health. The CDR3 DNA is TGCGTCAGCAGCCAAGAGGGACGGATCCACAATGAGCAGTTCTTC. Translating gives CVSSQEGRIHNEQFF.